Only a few counts were recorded for the clone carrying this T cell receptor beta chain. The sample belongs to a study of control samples from healthy donors and cancer patients. Clones were read by immunoSEQ multiplex PCR, and TCRdb kept only the in-frame ones, dropping some. The table lists 130,000 or so clones, over 80% of them singletons. Germline CDR1 reads PRHDT; CDR2 reads FYEKMQ (reference sequence). With V trimmed by 1 base and J by 5 bases, 4 bases remained unmatched. CDR3 length: 14 amino acids. V gene TRBV13 combines with J gene TRBJ1-1, with 7 bases lining up with TRBD1. The receptor comes from a woman aged 50 to 65 in good health. Sequences were obtained from blood. CDR3 protein: CASSLAAGGTEAFF. As DNA, the CDR3 is TGTGCCAGCAGCTTAGCGGCAGGGGGGACTGAAGCTTTCTTT.